This TCR beta chain was recovered during a study of blood T cell repertoires in COVID-19. Germline values: CDR1 MDHEN, CDR2 SYDVKM. Between the trimmed V and J ends, which lost 7 bases and 4 bases, there was a span of 10 bases. This CDR3 has 12 residues. Authors' methods: Counts of nucleated cells, estimated from reference gene primer amplification, were obtained. Method: immunoSEQ multiplex PCR; TCRdb's copy keeps in-frame clones and lacks some. For V, J and clone size, that table is used; D and trimming come from the DNA. The sample holds just over 45,000 clones, around 87% seen once. This clone was observed a single time.

The gene calls are TRBV28 and TRBJ1-1, with a weak D call TRBD1 (5 bases). The sequence was obtained from a human donor in a cohort sampled during active COVID-19. The specimen sequenced was peripheral blood. The CDR3, as DNA: TGTGCCAGCAAGGAGGGGATCACTGAAGCTTTCTTT. This codes for CASKEGITEAFF.